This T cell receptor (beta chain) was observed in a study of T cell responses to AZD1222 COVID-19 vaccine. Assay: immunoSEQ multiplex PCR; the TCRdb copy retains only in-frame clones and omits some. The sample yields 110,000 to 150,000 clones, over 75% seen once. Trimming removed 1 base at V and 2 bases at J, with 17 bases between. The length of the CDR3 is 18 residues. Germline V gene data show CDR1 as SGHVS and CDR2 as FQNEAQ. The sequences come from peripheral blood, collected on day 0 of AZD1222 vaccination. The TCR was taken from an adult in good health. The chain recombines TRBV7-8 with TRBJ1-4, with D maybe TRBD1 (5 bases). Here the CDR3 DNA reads TGTGCCAGCAGCTTAGGTCTCGCAGGGATGGCGACTAATGAAAAACTGTTTTTT. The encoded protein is CASSLGLAGMATNEKLFF.